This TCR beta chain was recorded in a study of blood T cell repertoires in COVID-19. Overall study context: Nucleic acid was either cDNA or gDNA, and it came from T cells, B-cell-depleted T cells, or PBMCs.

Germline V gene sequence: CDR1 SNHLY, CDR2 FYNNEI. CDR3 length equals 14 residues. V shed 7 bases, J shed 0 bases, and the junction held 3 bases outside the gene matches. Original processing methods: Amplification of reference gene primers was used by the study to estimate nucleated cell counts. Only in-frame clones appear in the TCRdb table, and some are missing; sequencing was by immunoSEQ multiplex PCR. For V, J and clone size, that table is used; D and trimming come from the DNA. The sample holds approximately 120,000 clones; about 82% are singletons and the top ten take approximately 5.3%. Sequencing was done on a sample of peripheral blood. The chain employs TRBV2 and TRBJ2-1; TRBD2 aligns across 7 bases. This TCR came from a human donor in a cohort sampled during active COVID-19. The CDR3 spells CASKSGTSYNEQFF. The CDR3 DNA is TGTGCCAGCAAGAGCGGGACCTCCTACAATGAGCAGTTCTTC. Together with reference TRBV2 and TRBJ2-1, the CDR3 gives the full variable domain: EPEVTQTPSHQVTQMGQEVILRCVPISNHLYFYWYRQILGQKVEFLVSFYNNEISEKSEIFDDQFSVERPDGSNFTLKIRSTKLEDSAMYFCASKSGTSYNEQFFGPGTRLTVL.